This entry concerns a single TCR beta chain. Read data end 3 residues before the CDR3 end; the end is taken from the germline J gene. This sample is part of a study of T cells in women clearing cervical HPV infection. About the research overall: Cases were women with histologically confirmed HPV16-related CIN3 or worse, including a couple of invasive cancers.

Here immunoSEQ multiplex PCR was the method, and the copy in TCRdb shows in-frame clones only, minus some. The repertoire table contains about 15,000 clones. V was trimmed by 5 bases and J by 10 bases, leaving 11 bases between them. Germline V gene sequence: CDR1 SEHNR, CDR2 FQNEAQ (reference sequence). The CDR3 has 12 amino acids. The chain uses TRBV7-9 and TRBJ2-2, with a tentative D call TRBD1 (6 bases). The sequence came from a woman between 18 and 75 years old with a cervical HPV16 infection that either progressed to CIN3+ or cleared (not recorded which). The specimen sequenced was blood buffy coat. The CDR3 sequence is CASSPQGLELFF. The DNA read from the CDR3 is TGTGCCAGCAGCCCACAGGGCCTGGAG.